Included here is one T cell receptor beta chain sequence, with context. This sample was taken from a study of OX40 agonist ivuxolimab in advanced cancers. Clones were read by immunoSEQ multiplex PCR, and TCRdb kept only the in-frame ones, dropping some. In the table there are 70,000 or so clones, roughly 86% of which are singletons. The CDR3 loop spans 13 amino acids. Trimming removed 2 bases from V and 6 bases from J, with 10 bases in between. In germline, CDR1 is SGHDT, CDR2 YYEEEE. The V and J genes are TRBV5-6 and TRBJ2-3; possibly TRBD1 for D (5 bases). The sequence was collected from an adult with an advanced solid tumor such as melanoma, head and neck, liver or kidney cancer. The material sequenced was CD4+ or CD8+ T cells sorted from blood, taken in a trial of the OX40 agonist ivuxolimab. CDR3 loop: CASSFVPGDTQYF. The CDR3 nucleotides are TGTGCCAGCAGCTTTGTGCCAGGGGATACGCAGTATTTT.